This TCR beta chain was observed in a study of T cell repertoires in cytomegalovirus infection. There are a few counts of this clonotype. No antigen is known for it. Germline values: CDR1 SQVTM, CDR2 ANQGSEA. With 4 bases clipped from V and 5 bases from J, the junction kept 7 bases outside the gene matches. This CDR3 is 15 amino acids long. TCRdb independently ran MiXCR on the reads; one entry per CDR3 protein. The sample yields 570,000 or so distinct CDR3 sequences, around 40% seen once. The receptor comes from a human donor in good health (CMV status not recorded). Some clones in this sample may be carry-over from other donors' samples. The V gene is TRBV29-1, the J gene TRBJ2-1; the match to TRBD2 covers 11 bases. The input for sequencing was cultured PBMCs, taken from culture after CMV antigen stimulation. The DNA for the CDR3 is TGCAGCGTTGTGGGTCCGGGACTAGCGGACAATGAGCAGTTCTTC. Translation: CSVVGPGLADNEQFF.